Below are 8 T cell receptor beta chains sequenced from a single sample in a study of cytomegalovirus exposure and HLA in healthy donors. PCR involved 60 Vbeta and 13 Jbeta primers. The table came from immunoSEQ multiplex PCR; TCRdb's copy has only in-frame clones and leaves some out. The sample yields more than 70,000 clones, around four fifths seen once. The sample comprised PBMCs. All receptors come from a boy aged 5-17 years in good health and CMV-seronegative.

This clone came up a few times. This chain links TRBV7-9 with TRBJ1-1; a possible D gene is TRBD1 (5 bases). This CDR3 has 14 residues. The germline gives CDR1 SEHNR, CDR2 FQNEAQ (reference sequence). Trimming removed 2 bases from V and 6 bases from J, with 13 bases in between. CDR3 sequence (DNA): TGTGCCAGCAGCTTACTTGGGGCGGCCCCTGAAGCTTTCTTT. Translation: CASSLLGAAPEAFF.

The CDR3 here is CASSEGRGAFTGELFF. As DNA, the CDR3 is TGTGCCAGCAGTGAAGGCAGGGGCGCCTTCACCGGGGAGCTGTTTTTT. The gene calls are TRBV6-1 and TRBJ2-2, with D perhaps TRBD1 (6 bases). The CDR3 spans 16 residues. Germline CDR1 MNHNS, CDR2 SASEGT. V was pared by 1 base and J by 4 bases, with 13 bases between.

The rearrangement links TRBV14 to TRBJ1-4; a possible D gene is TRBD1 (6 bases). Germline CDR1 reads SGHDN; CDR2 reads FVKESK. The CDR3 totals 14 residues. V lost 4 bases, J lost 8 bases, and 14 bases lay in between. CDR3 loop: CASSLYGGQEKLFF. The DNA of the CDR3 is TGTGCCAGCAGCCTATATGGGGGCCAAGAAAAACTGTTTTTT.

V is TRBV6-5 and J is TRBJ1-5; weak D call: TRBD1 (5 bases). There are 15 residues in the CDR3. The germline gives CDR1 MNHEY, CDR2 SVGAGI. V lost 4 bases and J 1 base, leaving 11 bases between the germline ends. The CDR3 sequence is CASSSSAGSNQPQHF. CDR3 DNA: TGTGCCAGCAGTTCCTCCGCAGGGAGCAATCAGCCCCAGCATTTT.

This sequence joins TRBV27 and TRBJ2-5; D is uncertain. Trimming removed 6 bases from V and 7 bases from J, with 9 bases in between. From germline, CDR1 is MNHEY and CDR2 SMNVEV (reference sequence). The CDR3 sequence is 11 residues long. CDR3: CASRMPGTQYF. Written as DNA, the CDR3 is TGTGCCAGCAGGATGCCAGGGACCCAGTACTTC.

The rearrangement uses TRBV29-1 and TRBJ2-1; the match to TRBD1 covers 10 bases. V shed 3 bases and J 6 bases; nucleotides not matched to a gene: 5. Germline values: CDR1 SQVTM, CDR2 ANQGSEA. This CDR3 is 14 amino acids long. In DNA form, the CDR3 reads TGCAGCGTTGACGGGACAGGGGTTCTCAATGAGCAGTTCTTC. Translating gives CSVDGTGVLNEQFF.

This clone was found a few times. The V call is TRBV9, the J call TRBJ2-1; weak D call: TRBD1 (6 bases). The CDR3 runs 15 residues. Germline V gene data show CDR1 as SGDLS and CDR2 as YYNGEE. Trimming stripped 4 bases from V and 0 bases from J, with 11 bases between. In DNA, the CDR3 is TGTGCCAGCAGCCAGACAGGACCCTCCTACAATGAGCAGTTCTTC. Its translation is CASSQTGPSYNEQFF.

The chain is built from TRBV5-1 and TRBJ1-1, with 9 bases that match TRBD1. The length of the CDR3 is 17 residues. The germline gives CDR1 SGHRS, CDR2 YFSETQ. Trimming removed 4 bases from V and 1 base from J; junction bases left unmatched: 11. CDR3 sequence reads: CASSIRDRENRNTEAFF. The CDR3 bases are TGCGCCAGCAGCATCCGGGACAGGGAAAACCGGAACACTGAAGCTTTCTTT.